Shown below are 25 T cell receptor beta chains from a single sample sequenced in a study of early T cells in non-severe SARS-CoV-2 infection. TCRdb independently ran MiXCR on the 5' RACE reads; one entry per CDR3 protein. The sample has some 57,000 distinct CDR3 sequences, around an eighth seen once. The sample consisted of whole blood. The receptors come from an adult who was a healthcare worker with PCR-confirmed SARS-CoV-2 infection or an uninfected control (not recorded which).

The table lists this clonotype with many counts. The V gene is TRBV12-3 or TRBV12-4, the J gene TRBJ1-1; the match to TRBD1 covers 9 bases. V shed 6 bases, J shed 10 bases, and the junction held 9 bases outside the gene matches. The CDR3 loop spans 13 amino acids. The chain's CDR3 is CASSAGQGRTAFF. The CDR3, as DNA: TGTGCCAGCAGCGCGGGACAGGGAAGAACAGCTTTCTTT.

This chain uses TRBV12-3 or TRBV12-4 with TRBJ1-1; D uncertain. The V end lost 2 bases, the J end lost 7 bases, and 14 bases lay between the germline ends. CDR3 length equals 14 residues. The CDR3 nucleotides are TGTGCCAGCAGTTTAACATTATTGGCAGTTGAAGCTTTCTTT. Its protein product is CASSLTLLAVEAFF.

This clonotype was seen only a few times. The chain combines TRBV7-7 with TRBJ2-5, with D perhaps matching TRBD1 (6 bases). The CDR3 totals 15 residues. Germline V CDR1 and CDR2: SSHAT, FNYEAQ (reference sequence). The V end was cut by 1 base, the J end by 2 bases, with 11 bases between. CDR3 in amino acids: CASSLDGTPQETQYF. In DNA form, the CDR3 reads TGTGCCAGCAGCTTAGACGGGACACCACAAGAGACCCAGTACTTC.

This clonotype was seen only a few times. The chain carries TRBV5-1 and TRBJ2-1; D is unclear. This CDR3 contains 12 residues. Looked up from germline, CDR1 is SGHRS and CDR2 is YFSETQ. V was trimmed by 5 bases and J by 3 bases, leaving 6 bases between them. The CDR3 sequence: CASSLNYNEQFF. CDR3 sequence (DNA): TGCGCCAGCAGTTTAAACTACAATGAGCAGTTCTTC.

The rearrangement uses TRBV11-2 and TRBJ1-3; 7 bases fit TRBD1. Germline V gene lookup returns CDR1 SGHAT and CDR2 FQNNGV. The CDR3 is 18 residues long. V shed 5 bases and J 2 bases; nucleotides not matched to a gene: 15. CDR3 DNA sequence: TGTGCCAGCAGCCCTCCTACAGGGGACGTTTTGGCTGGAAACACCATATATTTT. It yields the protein CASSPPTGDVLAGNTIYF.

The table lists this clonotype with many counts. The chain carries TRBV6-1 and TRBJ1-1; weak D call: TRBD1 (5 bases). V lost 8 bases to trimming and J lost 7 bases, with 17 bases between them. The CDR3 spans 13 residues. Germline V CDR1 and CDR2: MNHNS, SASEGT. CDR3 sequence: CASPRGPSSEAFF. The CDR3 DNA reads TGTGCCAGCCCCCGGGGCCCGTCAAGTGAAGCTTTCTTT.

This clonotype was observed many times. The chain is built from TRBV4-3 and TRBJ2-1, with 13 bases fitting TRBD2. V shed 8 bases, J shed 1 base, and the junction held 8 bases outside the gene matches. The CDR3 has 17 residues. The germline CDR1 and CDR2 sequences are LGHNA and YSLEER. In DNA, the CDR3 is TGCGCCAGCTCCACTAGCGGGGGGGCAGGGTCCTACAATGAGCAGTTCTTC. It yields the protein CASSTSGGAGSYNEQFF.

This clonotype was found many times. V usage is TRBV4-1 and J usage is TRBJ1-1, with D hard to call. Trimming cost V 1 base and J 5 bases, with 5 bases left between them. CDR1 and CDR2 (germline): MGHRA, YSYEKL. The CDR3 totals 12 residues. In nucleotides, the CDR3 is TGCGCCAGCAGCCAAGTAGGAACTGAAGCTTTCTTT. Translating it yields CASSQVGTEAFF.

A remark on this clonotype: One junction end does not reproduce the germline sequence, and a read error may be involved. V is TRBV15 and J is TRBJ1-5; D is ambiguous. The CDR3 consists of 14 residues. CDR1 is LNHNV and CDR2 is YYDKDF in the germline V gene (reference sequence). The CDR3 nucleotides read TGTGCCACCAGCAGAGTACAGATAAATCAGCCCCGGCATTTT. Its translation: CATSRVQINQPRHF.

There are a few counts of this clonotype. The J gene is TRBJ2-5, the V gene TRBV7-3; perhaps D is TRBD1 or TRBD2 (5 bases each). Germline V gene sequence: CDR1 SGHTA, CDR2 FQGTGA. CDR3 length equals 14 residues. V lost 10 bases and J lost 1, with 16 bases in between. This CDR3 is CATSQGPFQETQYF. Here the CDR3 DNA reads TGTGCCACCTCCCAGGGACCCTTCCAAGAGACCCAGTACTTC.

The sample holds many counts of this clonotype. The CDR3 DNA reads as TGTGCCAGCAGACCCGGGACTAGCGCAAACTACAATGAGCAGTTCTTC. Translation: CASRPGTSANYNEQFF. This sequence joins TRBV6-5 and TRBJ2-1; TRBD2 agrees at 10 bases. In germline, CDR1 is MNHEY, CDR2 SVGAGI. Trimming removed 6 bases from V and 3 bases from J; junction bases left unmatched: 8. The CDR3 has 16 amino acids.

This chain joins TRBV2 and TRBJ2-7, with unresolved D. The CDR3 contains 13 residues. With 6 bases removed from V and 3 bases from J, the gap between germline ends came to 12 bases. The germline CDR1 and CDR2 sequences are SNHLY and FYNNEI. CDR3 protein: CASRADGHYEQYF. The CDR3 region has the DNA TGTGCCAGCAGAGCAGATGGGCACTACGAGCAGTACTTC.

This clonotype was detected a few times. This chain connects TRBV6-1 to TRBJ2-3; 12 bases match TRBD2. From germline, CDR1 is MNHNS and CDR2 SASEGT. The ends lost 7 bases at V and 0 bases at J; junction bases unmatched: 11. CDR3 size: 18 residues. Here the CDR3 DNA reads TGTGCCAGCAAACTGGGTCTAGCGGGAGGGTGGAGCACAGATACGCAGTATTTT. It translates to CASKLGLAGGWSTDTQYF.

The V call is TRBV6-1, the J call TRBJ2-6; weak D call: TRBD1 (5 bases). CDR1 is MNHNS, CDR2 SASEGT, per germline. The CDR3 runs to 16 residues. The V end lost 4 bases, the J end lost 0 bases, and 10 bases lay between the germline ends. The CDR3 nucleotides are TGTGCCAGCAGTGTTAGGGGCAGCTCTGGGGCCAACGTCCTGACTTTC. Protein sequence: CASSVRGSSGANVLTF.

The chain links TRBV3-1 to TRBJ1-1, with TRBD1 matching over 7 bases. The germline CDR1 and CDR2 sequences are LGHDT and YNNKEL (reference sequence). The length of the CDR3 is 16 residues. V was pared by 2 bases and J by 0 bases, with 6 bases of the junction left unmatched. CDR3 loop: CASSQRLTGLNTEAFF. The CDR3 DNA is TGTGCCAGCAGCCAACGCTTGACAGGGTTGAACACTGAAGCTTTCTTT.

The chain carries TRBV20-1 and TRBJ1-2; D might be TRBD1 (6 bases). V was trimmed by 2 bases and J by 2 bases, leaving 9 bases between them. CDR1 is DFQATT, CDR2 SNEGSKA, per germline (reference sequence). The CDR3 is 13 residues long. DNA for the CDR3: TGCAGTGCTAGATTTGGACAGAACTATGGCTACACCTTC. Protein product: CSARFGQNYGYTF.

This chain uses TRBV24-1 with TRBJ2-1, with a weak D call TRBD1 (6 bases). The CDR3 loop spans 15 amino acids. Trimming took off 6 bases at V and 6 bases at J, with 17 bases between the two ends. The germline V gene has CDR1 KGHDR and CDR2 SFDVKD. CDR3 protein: CATSLSQGSGNEQFF. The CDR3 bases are TGTGCCACCAGTCTCAGCCAGGGGTCTGGCAATGAGCAGTTCTTC.

The CDR3, as DNA: TGTGCCAGCAGCAGAGAACACAGGGGCCATACGCAGTATTTT. Translated, it gives CASSREHRGHTQYF. The rearrangement uses TRBV7-2 and TRBJ2-3, with 7 bases aligning to TRBD1. This CDR3 contains 14 residues. The germline gives CDR1 SGHTA, CDR2 FQGNSA. The V and J ends lost 5 bases and 7 bases, in that order; junction bases with no gene match: 9.

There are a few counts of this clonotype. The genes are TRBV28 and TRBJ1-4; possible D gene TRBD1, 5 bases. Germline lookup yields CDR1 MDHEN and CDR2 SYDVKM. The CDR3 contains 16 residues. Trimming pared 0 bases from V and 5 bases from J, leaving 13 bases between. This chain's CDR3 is CASSLWGLEGNEKLFF. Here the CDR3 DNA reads TGTGCCAGCAGTTTATGGGGACTGGAAGGAAATGAAAAACTGTTTTTT. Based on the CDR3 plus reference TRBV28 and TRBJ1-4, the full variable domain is DVKVTQSSRYLVKRTGEKVFLECVQDMDHENMFWYRQDPGLGLRLIYFSYDVKMKEKGDIPEGYSVSREKKERFSLILESASTNQTSMYLCASSLWGLEGNEKLFFGSGTQLSVL.

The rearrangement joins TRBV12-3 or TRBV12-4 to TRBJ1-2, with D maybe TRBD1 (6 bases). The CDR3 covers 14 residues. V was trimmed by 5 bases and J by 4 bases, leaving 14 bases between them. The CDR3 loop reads CASSEGGYGYGYTF. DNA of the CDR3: TGTGCCAGCAGTGAAGGGGGATACGGCTATGGCTACACCTTC.

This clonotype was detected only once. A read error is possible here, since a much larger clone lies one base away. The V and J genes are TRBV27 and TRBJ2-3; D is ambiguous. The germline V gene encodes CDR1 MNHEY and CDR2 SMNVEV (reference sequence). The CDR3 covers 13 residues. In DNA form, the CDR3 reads TGTCCCAGCAGTACCGCCCCTCGTAATACGCAGTATTTT. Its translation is CPSSTAPRNTQYF.

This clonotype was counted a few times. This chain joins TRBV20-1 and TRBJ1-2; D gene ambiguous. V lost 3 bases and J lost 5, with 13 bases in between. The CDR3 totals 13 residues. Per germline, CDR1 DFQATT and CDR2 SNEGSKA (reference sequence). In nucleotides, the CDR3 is TGCAGTGCTAGGACGCCAAGGGAGTATGGCTACACCTTC. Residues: CSARTPREYGYTF.

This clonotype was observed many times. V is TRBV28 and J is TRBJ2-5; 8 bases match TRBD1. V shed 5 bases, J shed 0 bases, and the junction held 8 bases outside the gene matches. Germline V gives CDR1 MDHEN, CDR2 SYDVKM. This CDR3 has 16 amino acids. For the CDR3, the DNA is TGTGCCAGCAGTACACCGGGACAGGACCACCAAGAGACCCAGTACTTC. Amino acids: CASSTPGQDHQETQYF.

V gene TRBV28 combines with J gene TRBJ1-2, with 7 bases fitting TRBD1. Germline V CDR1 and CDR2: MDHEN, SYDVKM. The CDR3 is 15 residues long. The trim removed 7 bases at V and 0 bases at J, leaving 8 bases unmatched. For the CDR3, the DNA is TGTGCCAGCACCTTAGGGGACAGAGCTAACTATGGCTACACCTTC. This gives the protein CASTLGDRANYGYTF.

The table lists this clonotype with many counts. CDR3 loop: CASSLSRRGRKLFF. DNA for the CDR3: TGTGCCAGCAGCTTAAGTCGGCGGGGGAGGAAACTGTTTTTT. J is TRBJ1-4 and V is TRBV11-2; tentatively, D is TRBD1 (5 bases). Germline V CDR1 and CDR2: SGHAT, FQNNGV. This CDR3 has 14 residues. The V end lost 2 bases, the J end lost 11 bases, and 15 bases lay between the germline ends. Filled out from reference TRBV11-2 and TRBJ1-4, the complete variable domain reads EAGVAQSPRYKIIEKRQSVAFWCNPISGHATLYWYQQILGQGPKLLIQFQNNGVVDDSQLPKDRFSAERLKGVDSTLKIQPAKLEDSAVYLCASSLSRRGRKLFFGSGTQLSVL.